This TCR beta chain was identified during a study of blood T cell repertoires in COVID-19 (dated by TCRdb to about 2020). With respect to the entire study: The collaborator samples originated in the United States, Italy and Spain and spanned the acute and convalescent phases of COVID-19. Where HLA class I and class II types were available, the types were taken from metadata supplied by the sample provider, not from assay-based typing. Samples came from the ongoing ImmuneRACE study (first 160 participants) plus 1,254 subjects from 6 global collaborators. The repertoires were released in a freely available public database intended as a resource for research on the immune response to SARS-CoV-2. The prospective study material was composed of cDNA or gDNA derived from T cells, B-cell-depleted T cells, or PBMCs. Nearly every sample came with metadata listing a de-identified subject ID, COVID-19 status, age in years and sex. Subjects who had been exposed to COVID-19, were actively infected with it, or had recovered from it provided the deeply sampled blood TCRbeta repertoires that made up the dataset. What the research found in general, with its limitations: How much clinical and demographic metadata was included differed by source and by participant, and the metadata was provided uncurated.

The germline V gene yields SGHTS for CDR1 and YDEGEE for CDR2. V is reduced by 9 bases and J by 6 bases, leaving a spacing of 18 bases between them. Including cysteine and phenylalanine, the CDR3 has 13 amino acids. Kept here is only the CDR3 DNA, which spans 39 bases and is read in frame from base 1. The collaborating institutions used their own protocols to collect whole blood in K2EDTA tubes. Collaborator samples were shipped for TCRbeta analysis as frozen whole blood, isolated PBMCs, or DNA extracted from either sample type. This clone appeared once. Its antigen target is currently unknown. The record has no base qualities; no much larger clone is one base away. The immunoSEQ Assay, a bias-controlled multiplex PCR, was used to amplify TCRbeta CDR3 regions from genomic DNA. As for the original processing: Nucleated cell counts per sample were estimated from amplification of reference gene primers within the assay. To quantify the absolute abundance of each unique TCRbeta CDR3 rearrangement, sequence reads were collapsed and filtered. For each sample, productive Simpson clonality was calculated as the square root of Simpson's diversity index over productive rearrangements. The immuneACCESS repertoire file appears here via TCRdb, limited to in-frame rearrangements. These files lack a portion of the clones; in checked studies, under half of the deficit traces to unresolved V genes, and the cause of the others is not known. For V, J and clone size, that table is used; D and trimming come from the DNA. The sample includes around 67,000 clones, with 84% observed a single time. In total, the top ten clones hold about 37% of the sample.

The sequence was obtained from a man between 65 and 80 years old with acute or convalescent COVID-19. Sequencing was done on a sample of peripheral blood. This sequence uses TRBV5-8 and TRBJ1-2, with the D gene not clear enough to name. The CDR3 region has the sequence CANTRMWGDGYTF. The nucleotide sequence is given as TGTGCCAACACACGAATGTGGGGAGATGGCTACACCTTC. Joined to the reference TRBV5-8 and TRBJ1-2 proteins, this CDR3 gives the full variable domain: EAGVTQSPTHLIKTRGQQATLRCSPISGHTSVYWYQQALGLGLQFLLWYDEGEERNRGNFPPRFSGRQFPNYSSELNVNALELEDSALYLCANTRMWGDGYTFGSGTRLTVV.